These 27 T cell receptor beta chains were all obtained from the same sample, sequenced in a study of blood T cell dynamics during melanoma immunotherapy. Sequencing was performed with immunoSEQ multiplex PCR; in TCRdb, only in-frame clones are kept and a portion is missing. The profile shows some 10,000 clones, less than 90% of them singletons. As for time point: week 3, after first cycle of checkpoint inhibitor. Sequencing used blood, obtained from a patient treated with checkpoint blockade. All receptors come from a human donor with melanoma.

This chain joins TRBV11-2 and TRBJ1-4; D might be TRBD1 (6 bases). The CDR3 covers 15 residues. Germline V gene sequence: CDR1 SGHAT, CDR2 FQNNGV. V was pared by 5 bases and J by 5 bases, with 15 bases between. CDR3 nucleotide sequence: TGTGCCAGCAGCCCGAGGCAGGGGAAGAATGAAAAACTGTTTTTT. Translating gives CASSPRQGKNEKLFF.

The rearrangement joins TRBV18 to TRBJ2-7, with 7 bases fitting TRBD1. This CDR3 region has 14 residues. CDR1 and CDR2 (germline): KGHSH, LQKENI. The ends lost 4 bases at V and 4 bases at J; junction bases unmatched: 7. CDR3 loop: CASSLTGSWYEQYF. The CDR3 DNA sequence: TGTGCCAGCTCACTGACAGGGAGTTGGTACGAGCAGTACTTC.

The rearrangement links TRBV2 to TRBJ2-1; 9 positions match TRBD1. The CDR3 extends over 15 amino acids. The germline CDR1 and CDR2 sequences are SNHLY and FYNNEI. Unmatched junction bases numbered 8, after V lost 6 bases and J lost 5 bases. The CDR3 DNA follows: TGTGCCAGCAGCCCCTGGGACAGGGCGGACAATGAGCAGTTCTTC. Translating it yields CASSPWDRADNEQFF.

CDR3 nucleotides: TGTGCCAGCAGCTTGACTAACGGGGTGGGAGAGACCCAGTACTTC. This encodes CASSLTNGVGETQYF. The rearrangement joins TRBV7-3 to TRBJ2-5; tentatively, D is TRBD2 (5 bases). V lost 3 bases to trimming and J lost 4 bases, with 15 bases between them. The CDR3 contains 15 residues. Germline assignment: CDR1 SGHTA and CDR2 FQGTGA.

In nucleotides, the CDR3 is TGTGCCTGGAGTGTAGGTGAGCAGTTCTTC. As protein: CAWSVGEQFF. The rearrangement uses TRBV30 and TRBJ2-1; D not resolved. V lost 0 bases and J 9 bases, leaving 3 bases between the germline ends. This CDR3 is 10 amino acids long. Germline-derived CDR1 and CDR2 are GTSNPN and SVGIG (reference sequence).

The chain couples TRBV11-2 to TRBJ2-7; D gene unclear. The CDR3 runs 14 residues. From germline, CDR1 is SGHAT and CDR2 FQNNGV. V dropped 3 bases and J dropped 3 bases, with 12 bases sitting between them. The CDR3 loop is CASSFTVNIYEQYF. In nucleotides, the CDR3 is TGTGCCAGCAGCTTTACGGTTAACATCTACGAGCAGTACTTC. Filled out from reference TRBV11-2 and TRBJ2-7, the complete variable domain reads EAGVAQSPRYKIIEKRQSVAFWCNPISGHATLYWYQQILGQGPKLLIQFQNNGVVDDSQLPKDRFSAERLKGVDSTLKIQPAKLEDSAVYLCASSFTVNIYEQYFGPGTRLTVT.

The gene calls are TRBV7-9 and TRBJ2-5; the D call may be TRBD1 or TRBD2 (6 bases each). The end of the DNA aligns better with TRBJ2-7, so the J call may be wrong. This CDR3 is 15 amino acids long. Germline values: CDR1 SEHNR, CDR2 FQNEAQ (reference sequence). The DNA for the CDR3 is TGTGCCAGCAGCCTCTGGAGGGGGAGCTCCTACGAGCAGTACTTC. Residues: CASSLWRGSSYEQYF.

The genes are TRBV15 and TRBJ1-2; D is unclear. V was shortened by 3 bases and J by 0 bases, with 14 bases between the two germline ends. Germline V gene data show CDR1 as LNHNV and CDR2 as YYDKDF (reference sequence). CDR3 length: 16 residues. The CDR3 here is CATSSDRALANYGYTF. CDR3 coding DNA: TGTGCCACCAGCAGCGACCGGGCCCTTGCTAACTATGGCTACACCTTC.

The DNA of the CDR3 is TGTGCCAGTAGCAGAAGTCTAAGGGAGACCCAGTACTTC. The encoded protein is CASSRSLRETQYF. This sequence joins TRBV19 and TRBJ2-5; D uncertain. V was pared by 6 bases and J by 5 bases, with 13 bases between. The length of the CDR3 is 13 residues. Germline V lookup: CDR1 LNHDA, CDR2 SQIVND (reference sequence). Variable domain in full (rest from reference TRBV19 and TRBJ2-5): DGGITQSPKYLFRKEGQNVTLSCEQNLNHDAMYWYRQDPGQGLRLIYYSQIVNDFQKGDIAEGYSVSREKKESFPLTVTSAQKNPTAFYLCASSRSLRETQYFGPGTRLLVL.

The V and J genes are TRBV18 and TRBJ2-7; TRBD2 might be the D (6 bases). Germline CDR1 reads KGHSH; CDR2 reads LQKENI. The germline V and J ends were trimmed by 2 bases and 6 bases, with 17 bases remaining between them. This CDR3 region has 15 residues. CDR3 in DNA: TGTGCCAGCTCACCATTTTCAGCAGGGACTGGCGAGCAGTACTTC. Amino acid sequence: CASSPFSAGTGEQYF.

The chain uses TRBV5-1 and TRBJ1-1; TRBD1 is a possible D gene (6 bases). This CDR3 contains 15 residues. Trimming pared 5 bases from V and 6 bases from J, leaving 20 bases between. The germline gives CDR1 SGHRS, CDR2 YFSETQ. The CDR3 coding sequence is TGCGCCAGCAGTCGTCATGTAGAGGGGGGCCCTGAAGCTTTCTTT. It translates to CASSRHVEGGPEAFF.

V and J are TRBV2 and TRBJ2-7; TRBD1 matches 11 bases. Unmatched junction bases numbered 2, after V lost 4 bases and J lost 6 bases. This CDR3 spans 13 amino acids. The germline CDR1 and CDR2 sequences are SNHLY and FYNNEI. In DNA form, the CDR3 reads TGTGCCAGCAGTGTGGACAGGGGGCGCGAGCAGTACTTC. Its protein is CASSVDRGREQYF. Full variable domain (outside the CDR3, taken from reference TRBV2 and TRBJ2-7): EPEVTQTPSHQVTQMGQEVILRCVPISNHLYFYWYRQILGQKVEFLVSFYNNEISEKSEIFDDQFSVERPDGSNFTLKIRSTKLEDSAMYFCASSVDRGREQYFGPGTRLTVT.

CDR3 loop: CASSSTGTSGGAETQYF. The CDR3 nucleotides are TGTGCCAGCAGCTCGACCGGGACTAGCGGGGGGGCGGAGACGCAGTATTTT. V is TRBV7-6 and J is TRBJ2-3, with TRBD2 matching over 16 bases. V shed 4 bases, J shed 9 bases, and the junction held 10 bases outside the gene matches. CDR1 SGHVS and CDR2 FNYEAQ come from the germline V gene. There are 17 residues in the CDR3.

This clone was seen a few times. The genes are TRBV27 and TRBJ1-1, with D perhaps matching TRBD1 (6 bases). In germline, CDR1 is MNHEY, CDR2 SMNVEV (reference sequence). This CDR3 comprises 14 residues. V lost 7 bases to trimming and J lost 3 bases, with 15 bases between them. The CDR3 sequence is CASTSTGRHTEAFF. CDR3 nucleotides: TGTGCCAGCACTTCGACAGGACGGCACACTGAAGCTTTCTTT.

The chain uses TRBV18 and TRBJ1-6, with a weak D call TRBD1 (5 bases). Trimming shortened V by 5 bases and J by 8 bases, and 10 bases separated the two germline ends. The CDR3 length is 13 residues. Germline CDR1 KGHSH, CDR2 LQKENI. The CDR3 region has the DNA TGTGCCAGCTCAGGGACGCGCTATTCACCCCTCCACTTT. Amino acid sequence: CASSGTRYSPLHF.

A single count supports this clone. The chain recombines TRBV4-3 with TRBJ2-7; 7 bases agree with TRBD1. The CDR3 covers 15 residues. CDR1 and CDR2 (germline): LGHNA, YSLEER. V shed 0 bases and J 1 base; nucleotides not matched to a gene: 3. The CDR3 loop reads CASSQDGTESYEQYF. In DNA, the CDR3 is TGCGCCAGCAGCCAAGATGGGACAGAATCCTACGAGCAGTACTTC.

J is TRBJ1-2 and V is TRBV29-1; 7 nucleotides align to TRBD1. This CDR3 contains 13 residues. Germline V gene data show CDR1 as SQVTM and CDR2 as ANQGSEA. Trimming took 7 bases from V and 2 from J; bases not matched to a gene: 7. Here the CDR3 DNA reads TGCAGCGCCTACAGGGGCCTCAACTATGGCTACACCTTC. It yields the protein CSAYRGLNYGYTF.

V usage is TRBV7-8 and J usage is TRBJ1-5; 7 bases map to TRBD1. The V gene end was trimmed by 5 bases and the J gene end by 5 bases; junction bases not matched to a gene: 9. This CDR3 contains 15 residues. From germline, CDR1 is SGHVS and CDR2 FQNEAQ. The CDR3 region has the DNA TGTGCCAGCAGCCCACCGGACAGGATTTATCAGCCCCAGCATTTT. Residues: CASSPPDRIYQPQHF.

The CDR3 loop is CASSHLAGGGRETQYF. DNA for the CDR3: TGCGCCAGCAGCCATCTAGCGGGGGGCGGGCGAGAGACCCAGTACTTC. The chain has TRBV4-3 and TRBJ2-5; TRBD2 matches at 11 bases. Losses at the gene ends were 3 bases for V and 4 bases for J; bases not matched to a gene: 7. Per the germline V gene, CDR1 is LGHNA and CDR2 is YSLEER. This CDR3 has 16 residues.

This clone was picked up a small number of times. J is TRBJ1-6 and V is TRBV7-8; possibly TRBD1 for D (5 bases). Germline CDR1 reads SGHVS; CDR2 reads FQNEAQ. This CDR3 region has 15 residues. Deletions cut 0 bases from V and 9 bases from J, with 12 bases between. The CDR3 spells CASSLAGQGTSPLHF. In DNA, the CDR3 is TGTGCCAGCAGCTTAGCTGGCCAGGGCACTTCACCCCTCCACTTT.

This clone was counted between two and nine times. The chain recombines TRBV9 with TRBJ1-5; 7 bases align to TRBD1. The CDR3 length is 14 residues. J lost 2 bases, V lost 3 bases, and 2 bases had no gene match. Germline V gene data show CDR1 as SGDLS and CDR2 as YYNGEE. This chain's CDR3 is CASSGGQGNQPQHF. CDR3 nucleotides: TGTGCCAGCAGCGGAGGACAGGGCAATCAGCCCCAGCATTTT.

This CDR3 reads CASSLESGTQYF. CDR3 bases: TGTGCCAGCAGCTTGGAGTCAGGGACCCAGTACTTC. The chain employs TRBV5-5 and TRBJ2-5; D is unclear. V shed 0 bases and J shed 7 bases, with 7 bases lying between them. This CDR3 comprises 12 residues. Per germline, CDR1 SGHKS and CDR2 YYEKEE (reference sequence).

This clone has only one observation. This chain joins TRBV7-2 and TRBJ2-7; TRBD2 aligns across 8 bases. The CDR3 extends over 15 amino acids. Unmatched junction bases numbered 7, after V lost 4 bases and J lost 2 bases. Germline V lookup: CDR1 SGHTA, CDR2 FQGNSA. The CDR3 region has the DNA TGTGCCAGCAGCTCCGGACTAGCCCCAACCTACGAGCAGTACTTC. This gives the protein CASSSGLAPTYEQYF. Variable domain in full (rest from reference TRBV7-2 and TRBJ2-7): GAGVSQSPSNKVTEKGKDVELRCDPISGHTALYWYRQSLGQGLEFLIYFQGNSAPDKSGLPSDRFSAERTGGSVSTLTIQRTQQEDSAVYLCASSSGLAPTYEQYFGPGTRLTVT.

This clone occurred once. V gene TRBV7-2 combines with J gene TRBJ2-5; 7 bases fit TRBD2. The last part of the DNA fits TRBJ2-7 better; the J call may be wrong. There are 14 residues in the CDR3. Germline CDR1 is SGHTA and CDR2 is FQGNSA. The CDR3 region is CASSPGTIPYEQYF. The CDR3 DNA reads TGTGCCAGCAGCCCCGGGACTATACCCTACGAGCAGTACTTC.

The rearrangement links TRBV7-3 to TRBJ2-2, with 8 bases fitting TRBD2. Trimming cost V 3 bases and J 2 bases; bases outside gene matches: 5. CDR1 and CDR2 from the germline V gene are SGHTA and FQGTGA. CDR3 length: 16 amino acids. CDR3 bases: TGTGCCAGCAGCTTGCGGGAGGCCCGAAACACCGGGGAGCTGTTTTTT. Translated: CASSLREARNTGELFF.

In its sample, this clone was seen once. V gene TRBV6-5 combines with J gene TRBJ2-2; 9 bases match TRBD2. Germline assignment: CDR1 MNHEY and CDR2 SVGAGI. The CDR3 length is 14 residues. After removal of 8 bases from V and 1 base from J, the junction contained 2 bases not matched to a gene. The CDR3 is CASLAGLNTGELFF. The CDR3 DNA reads TGTGCCAGCCTAGCGGGGTTGAACACCGGGGAGCTGTTTTTT.

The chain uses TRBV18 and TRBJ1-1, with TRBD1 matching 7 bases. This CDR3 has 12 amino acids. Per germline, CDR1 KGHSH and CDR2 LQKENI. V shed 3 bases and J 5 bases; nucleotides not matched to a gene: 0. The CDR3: CASSPGQTEAFF. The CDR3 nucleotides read TGTGCCAGCTCACCGGGACAGACTGAAGCTTTCTTT.